Each of the 29 T cell receptor beta chains below was sequenced from the same sample in a study of T cell responses to AZD1222 COVID-19 vaccine. Libraries were prepared by immunoSEQ multiplex PCR; TCRdb keeps only in-frame clonotypes and omits some of them. The repertoire holds fewer than 90,000 clones, with under 95% as singletons. This specimen was peripheral blood, taken 28 days after the second AZD1222 dose. These receptors were taken from an adult who received the AZD1222 COVID-19 vaccine.

The rearrangement links TRBV4-2 to TRBJ2-7, with 12 bases identical to TRBD2. The V gene's germline CDR1 is LGHNA and CDR2 YNFKEQ. CDR3 length equals 15 residues. V lost 0 bases to trimming and J lost 6 bases; unmatched junction nucleotides: 3. The DNA of the CDR3 is TGTGCCAGCAGCCAAGACCTAGCGGGGGGGCTCGAGCAGTACTTC. This encodes CASSQDLAGGLEQYF.

The gene calls are TRBV19 and TRBJ1-6; TRBD1 agrees at 8 bases. The germline CDR1 and CDR2 sequences are LNHDA and SQIVND (reference sequence). V dropped 7 bases and J dropped 10; count of bases not matched to a gene: 12. The CDR3 length is 15 residues. CDR3 sequence (DNA): TGTGCCAGTATGTCCGCGACAGGGGAGGGATCACCCCTCCACTTT. It encodes CASMSATGEGSPLHF.

V usage is TRBV30 and J usage is TRBJ1-1; D remains ambiguous. Germline V CDR1 and CDR2: GTSNPN, SVGIG (reference sequence). V shed 2 bases and J shed 6 bases, with 16 bases lying between them. CDR3 length equals 14 residues. The CDR3 region has the DNA TGTGCCTGGAGTCAAATGGGTGGAGCCTCTGAAGCTTTCTTT. Its translation: CAWSQMGGASEAFF.

The chain carries TRBV9 and TRBJ1-2; 9 bases agree with TRBD1. J was trimmed by 8 bases and V by 0 bases; bases with no gene match: 5. The CDR3 totals 14 residues. Per the germline V gene, CDR1 is SGDLS and CDR2 is YYNGEE. CDR3 loop: CASSVETGTGGYTF. Written as DNA, the CDR3 is TGTGCCAGCAGCGTAGAGACCGGGACAGGGGGCTACACCTTC.

V is TRBV9 and J is TRBJ1-2; D perhaps matches TRBD1 (6 bases). The CDR3 is 15 amino acids. V lost 3 bases and J 4 bases, leaving 16 bases between the germline ends. CDR1 is SGDLS and CDR2 is YYNGEE in the germline V gene. This chain's CDR3 is CASSEGTGTIYGYTF. CDR3 coding DNA: TGTGCCAGCAGCGAGGGAACAGGGACAATCTATGGCTACACCTTC.

The CDR3 region is CASGRLGTYNEQFF. In nucleotides, the CDR3 is TGTGCCAGCGGGCGGCTAGGGACCTACAATGAGCAGTTCTTC. This chain links TRBV19 with TRBJ2-1; D gene ambiguous. From germline, CDR1 is LNHDA and CDR2 SQIVND (reference sequence). The CDR3 length is 14 residues. The V and J ends lost 9 bases and 2 bases respectively, with 14 bases between them.

This clone was recorded only once. This chain joins TRBV28 and TRBJ2-5; the D is unclear. The CDR3 has 13 amino acids. V lost 2 bases, J lost 5 bases, and 9 bases lay in between. CDR1 is MDHEN, CDR2 SYDVKM, per germline. The CDR3 DNA is TGTGCCAGCAGTTTAGTAACCCCCGAGACCCAGTACTTC. It specifies CASSLVTPETQYF.

CDR3 sequence: CASSSSSSEQFF. CDR3 nucleotides: TGTGCCAGCAGCTCATCGTCAAGTGAGCAGTTCTTC. The V call is TRBV7-6, the J call TRBJ2-1; no reliable D call. Per the germline V gene, CDR1 is SGHVS and CDR2 is FNYEAQ. Trimming removed 4 bases at V and 9 bases at J, with 10 bases between. This CDR3 contains 12 residues.

This clone was recorded once. The chain carries TRBV7-3 and TRBJ2-1; 9 nucleotides agree with TRBD2. Losses at the gene ends were 5 bases for V and 2 bases for J; bases not matched to a gene: 4. Germline lookup yields CDR1 SGHTA and CDR2 FQGTGA. The CDR3 contains 15 residues. The CDR3 bases are TGTGCCAGCAGCCTTAGCGGGAGCGCCTACAATGAGCAGTTCTTC. Its translation is CASSLSGSAYNEQFF.

A few counts support this clone. The DNA of the CDR3 is TGTGCCAGCAGTGGAGTGAACACTGAAGCTTTCTTT. This translates into CASSGVNTEAFF. The rearrangement uses TRBV2 and TRBJ1-1; D is ambiguous. CDR3 size: 12 residues. V was cut by 4 bases and J by 0 bases, with 3 bases left in between. CDR1 is SNHLY and CDR2 is FYNNEI in the germline V gene.

The V gene is TRBV18, the J gene TRBJ1-1, with TRBD1 as a possible D gene (6 bases). Looked up from germline, CDR1 is KGHSH and CDR2 is LQKENI. The CDR3 runs to 15 residues. Trimming stripped 3 bases from V and 0 bases from J, with 11 bases between. The CDR3 nucleotides read TGTGCCAGCTCACCGTTCAGGGACATGAACACTGAAGCTTTCTTT. It is translated as CASSPFRDMNTEAFF.

V usage is TRBV9 and J usage is TRBJ2-1, with TRBD1 matching over 9 bases. The length of the CDR3 is 16 residues. V dropped 4 bases and J dropped 6; count of bases not matched to a gene: 11. Germline loops: CDR1 SGDLS, CDR2 YYNGEE. For the CDR3, the DNA is TGTGCCAGCAGCTTTCTCGGGACAGGGTTTATCAATGAGCAGTTCTTC. Translated: CASSFLGTGFINEQFF.

CDR3 coding DNA: TGTGCCAGCAGTCTCGGACTAGCGGGGTACAATGAGCAGTTCTTC. As protein: CASSLGLAGYNEQFF. This sequence joins TRBV2 and TRBJ2-1; 12 bases line up with TRBD2. CDR3 length: 15 residues. Trimming cost V 5 bases and J 4 bases; bases outside gene matches: 3. Per germline, CDR1 SNHLY and CDR2 FYNNEI.

This clone has a single count. This chain connects TRBV29-1 to TRBJ1-2; D gene uncertain. The germline CDR1 and CDR2 sequences are SQVTM and ANQGSEA. The CDR3 is 12 amino acids. With 3 bases removed from V and 4 bases from J, the gap between germline ends came to 9 bases. The CDR3 bases are TGCAGCGTTGATAAGGACCGCTATGGCTACACCTTC. Translating it yields CSVDKDRYGYTF.

The chain uses TRBV7-6 and TRBJ1-1; D is possibly TRBD1 (5 bases). Germline values: CDR1 SGHVS, CDR2 FNYEAQ. Trimming pared 5 bases from V and 3 bases from J, leaving 13 bases between. CDR3 size: 14 residues. In DNA, the CDR3 is TGTGCCAGCAGCCTCCCGGGAGGGGACACTGAAGCTTTCTTT. This gives the protein CASSLPGGDTEAFF.

The V call is TRBV10-3, the J call TRBJ1-1; no reliable D call. The CDR3 loop spans 14 amino acids. Germline CDR1 and CDR2: ENHRY and SYGVKD. Trimming cost V 3 bases and J 0 bases, with 8 bases left between them. The CDR3 protein is CAISERALNTEAFF. The CDR3 DNA reads TGTGCCATCAGTGAACGGGCCCTGAACACTGAAGCTTTCTTT.

A single count supports this clone. This rearrangement joins TRBV10-3 to TRBJ2-5; TRBD2 matches at 7 bases. With V trimmed by 3 bases and J by 5 bases, 6 bases remained unmatched. The CDR3 has 14 amino acids. Germline CDR1 reads ENHRY; CDR2 reads SYGVKD. In DNA form, the CDR3 reads TGTGCCATCAGTGATGCGGGAGCAGTGGAGACCCAGTACTTC. Encoded protein: CAISDAGAVETQYF.

This clone was detected a few times. The chain recombines TRBV19 with TRBJ2-2; D remains ambiguous. V was shortened by 3 bases and J by 5 bases, with 13 bases between the two germline ends. This CDR3 comprises 15 residues. Looked up from germline, CDR1 is LNHDA and CDR2 is SQIVND (reference sequence). The CDR3 is CASSIGRTQTGELFF. The CDR3 DNA sequence: TGTGCCAGTAGTATTGGTAGGACGCAGACCGGGGAGCTGTTTTTT.

The rearrangement links TRBV18 to TRBJ2-7, with D tentatively TRBD2 (5 bases). The V end lost 0 bases, the J end lost 6 bases, and 9 bases lay between the germline ends. The V gene's germline CDR1 is KGHSH and CDR2 LQKENI. This CDR3 spans 13 amino acids. CDR3 amino acids: CASSPPSRGEQYF. The CDR3 DNA sequence: TGTGCCAGCTCACCACCTTCCCGGGGCGAGCAGTACTTC.

V gene TRBV15 combines with J gene TRBJ2-1, with D perhaps TRBD1 or TRBD2 (6 bases each). Germline-derived CDR1 and CDR2 are LNHNV and YYDKDF (reference sequence). Trimming removed 0 bases from V and 4 bases from J, with 13 bases in between. This CDR3 is 16 amino acids long. The CDR3, as DNA: TGTGCCACCAGCAGAGAGGGGGGCTCCATATACAATGAGCAGTTCTTC. Residues: CATSREGGSIYNEQFF.

The J gene is TRBJ1-1, the V gene TRBV7-3; the match to TRBD1 covers 12 bases. The CDR3 is made up of 14 amino acids. The trim removed 2 bases at V and 8 bases at J, leaving 3 bases unmatched. Germline CDR1 SGHTA, CDR2 FQGTGA. CDR3 sequence reads: CASSLGTGGGEAFF. The CDR3 bases are TGTGCCAGCAGCTTAGGGACAGGGGGCGGAGAAGCTTTCTTT.

Comments on this clone: Other DNA sequences in the same sample also yield this CDR3. J is TRBJ1-5 and V is TRBV5-1; D not certain. Per germline, CDR1 SGHRS and CDR2 YFSETQ. The CDR3 length is 14 residues. V dropped 0 bases and J dropped 2 bases, with 6 bases sitting between them. The CDR3 coding sequence is TGCGCCAGCAGCTTGGACAGTGGCAATCAGCCCCAGCATTTT. Translated: CASSLDSGNQPQHF. Full variable domain (remainder filled in from reference TRBV5-1 and TRBJ1-5): KAGVTQTPRYLIKTRGQQVTLSCSPISGHRSVSWYQQTPGQGLQFLFEYFSETQRNKGNFPGRFSGRQFSNSRSEMNVSTLELGDSALYLCASSLDSGNQPQHFGDGTRLSIL.

This sequence joins TRBV28 and TRBJ2-1; 8 nucleotides match TRBD2. The germline gives CDR1 MDHEN, CDR2 SYDVKM. This CDR3 region has 15 residues. Trimming took 6 bases from V and 8 from J; bases not matched to a gene: 12. CDR3 in DNA: TGTGCCAGCAGCCCACCCGGGACTAGGAAGGATGAGCAGTTCTTC. It codes for CASSPPGTRKDEQFF. Full variable domain (missing parts from reference TRBV28 and TRBJ2-1): DVKVTQSSRYLVKRTGEKVFLECVQDMDHENMFWYRQDPGLGLRLIYFSYDVKMKEKGDIPEGYSVSREKKERFSLILESASTNQTSMYLCASSPPGTRKDEQFFGPGTRLTVL.

V is TRBV6-7 and J is TRBJ2-1; TRBD2 matches 15 bases. Being an ORF, TRBV6-7 has a function that is uncertain. V dropped 9 bases and J dropped 0; count of bases not matched to a gene: 6. CDR3 length equals 17 residues. The CDR3 bases are TGTGCCAGGGGACTAGCGGGGGGCTGGAGCTCCTACAATGAGCAGTTCTTC. Translation gives CARGLAGGWSSYNEQFF.

This clone has more than one count but fewer than ten. This chain connects TRBV27 to TRBJ1-1; possibly TRBD1 for D (5 bases). The CDR3 runs 19 residues. V lost 4 bases and J 5 bases, leaving 29 bases between the germline ends. Per the germline V gene, CDR1 is MNHEY and CDR2 is SMNVEV (reference sequence). The DNA for the CDR3 is TGTGCCAGCAGTTCGCGAGGGACTGACAGACCAGAAAAGGGGACTGAAGCTTTCTTT. Translation: CASSSRGTDRPEKGTEAFF.

The chain links TRBV15 to TRBJ1-2, with a weak D call TRBD1 (6 bases). Trimming cost V 6 bases and J 7 bases, with 12 bases left between them. The CDR3 length is 12 residues. Germline V gene lookup returns CDR1 LNHNV and CDR2 YYDKDF (reference sequence). CDR3 nucleotides: TGTGCCACCAGGCGGGGGGCGGTTGGCTACACCTTC. Translated, it gives CATRRGAVGYTF.

This chain joins TRBV9 and TRBJ1-5; maybe TRBD1 (5 bases). CDR1 SGDLS and CDR2 YYNGEE come from the germline V gene. This CDR3 is built from 17 residues. V shed 0 bases and J shed 4 bases, with 17 bases lying between them. The CDR3, as DNA: TGTGCCAGCAGCGTAGGAGCTGGGGGTGGTGGGAATCAGCCCCAGCATTTT. It specifies CASSVGAGGGGNQPQHF.

The chain carries TRBV28 and TRBJ1-1; possible D gene TRBD1, 6 bases. The CDR3 loop spans 14 amino acids. Trimming cost V 6 bases and J 5 bases, with 16 bases left between them. The germline V gene has CDR1 MDHEN and CDR2 SYDVKM. The CDR3, as DNA: TGTGCCAGCAGGCCTGGGGGGCGAGGGACTGAAGCTTTCTTT. Its protein product is CASRPGGRGTEAFF.

The chain recombines TRBV18 with TRBJ2-2; possible D gene TRBD1, 6 bases. The germline gives CDR1 KGHSH, CDR2 LQKENI. The CDR3 spans 17 residues. Trimming pared 1 base from V and 4 bases from J, leaving 16 bases between. CDR3 coding DNA: TGTGCCAGCTCACCACGGGGGCTACAGACAACCACCGGGGAGCTGTTTTTT. As protein: CASSPRGLQTTTGELFF.